These 17 T cell receptor beta chains were sequenced from one sample in a study of T cells after yellow fever vaccination. One entry per CDR3 protein results from TCRdb running MiXCR on the 5' RACE reads. Of roughly 400,000 distinct CDR3 sequences listed, about 17% are singletons. The specimen comprised PBMCs, sampled before the yellow fever booster vaccination. The receptor set was obtained from a man aged 18 to 35 who received the YFV17D yellow fever vaccine.

This clonotype was found a few times. The chain uses TRBV4-3 and TRBJ2-3; D call uncertain. CDR1 is LGHNA and CDR2 is YSLEER in the germline V gene. V was cut by 4 bases and J by 1 base, with 12 bases left in between. This CDR3 region has 15 residues. CDR3 residues: CASSPHLARTDTQYF. For the CDR3, the DNA is TGCGCCAGCAGCCCCCATCTGGCCCGCACAGATACGCAGTATTTT.

CDR3 bases: TGTGCCAGCGCGAGGGGTGGAGAGACCCAGTACTTC. It yields the protein CASARGGETQYF. The chain recombines TRBV6-5 with TRBJ2-5, with D perhaps assigned TRBD1 or TRBD2 (5 bases each). CDR3 length: 12 amino acids. V was trimmed by 8 bases and J by 4 bases, leaving 11 bases between them. Germline V gene data show CDR1 as MNHEY and CDR2 as SVGAGI.

The chain carries TRBV4-1 and TRBJ2-3; TRBD1 agrees at 10 bases. The CDR3 runs 15 residues. The germline CDR1 and CDR2 sequences are MGHRA and YSYEKL. V was pared by 5 bases and J by 5 bases, with 7 bases of the junction left unmatched. CDR3 amino acids: CASSGPGTGEDTQYF. CDR3 coding DNA: TGCGCCAGCAGCGGCCCCGGGACAGGGGAAGATACGCAGTATTTT.

This clonotype was observed a few times. The chain joins TRBV5-1 to TRBJ1-2, with 7 nucleotides matching TRBD1. Per germline, CDR1 SGHRS and CDR2 YFSETQ. The J segment lost 8 bases and the V segment lost 4 bases, leaving 8 bases of the junction unmatched. The CDR3 runs to 13 residues. The CDR3 nucleotides read TGCGCCAGCAGCCCAGGGGGAAGTGAAGGCTACACCTTC. Translation gives CASSPGGSEGYTF.

This clonotype came up a few times. The chain links TRBV6-2 or TRBV6-3 to TRBJ2-3, with a tentative D call TRBD2 (5 bases). This CDR3 is built from 19 residues. Germline assignment: CDR1 MNHEY and CDR2 SVGEGT. The ends were cut back, 0 bases at V and 0 bases at J, with 19 bases in the middle. CDR3 region: CASSYSHGLARGSTDTQYF. The CDR3 DNA follows: TGTGCCAGCAGTTACTCGCACGGTTTAGCGAGAGGTAGCACAGATACGCAGTATTTT.

This clonotype was recorded a few times. The V and J genes are TRBV5-6 and TRBJ2-1; a weak D match, TRBD1 (6 bases). The CDR3 extends over 16 amino acids. Trimming removed 5 bases at V and 0 bases at J, with 15 bases between. Germline V gene sequence: CDR1 SGHDT, CDR2 YYEEEE. The CDR3 sequence is CASSNGQSFSYNEQFF. As DNA, the CDR3 is TGTGCCAGCAGTAACGGACAGTCCTTCTCCTACAATGAGCAGTTCTTC.

This sequence joins TRBV20-1 and TRBJ1-2; D ambiguous. The CDR3 runs 11 residues. CDR1 and CDR2 from the germline V gene are DFQATT and SNEGSKA (reference sequence). Trimming took 6 bases from V and 6 from J, leaving 11 bases between them. For the CDR3, the DNA is TGCAGTGCACAGCGGCGGGATGGCTACACCTTC. The encoded protein is CSAQRRDGYTF.

V usage is TRBV10-3 and J usage is TRBJ2-3; TRBD2 matches 9 bases. The germline gives CDR1 ENHRY, CDR2 SYGVKD. The CDR3 is 14 residues long. V lost 6 bases to trimming and J lost 3 bases; unmatched junction nucleotides: 4. CDR3 region: CAIRATSGTDTQYF. DNA of the CDR3: TGTGCCATCAGAGCGACTAGCGGAACAGATACGCAGTATTTT.

The table lists this clonotype with a few counts. The chain combines TRBV12-3 or TRBV12-4 with TRBJ1-5; maybe TRBD1 (5 bases). There are 14 residues in the CDR3. Trimming cost V 7 bases and J 3 bases, with 13 bases left between them. CDR3 in DNA: TGTGCCAGCACACTAGGGGCGGACAATCAGCCCCAGCATTTT. Its protein is CASTLGADNQPQHF.

This clonotype was detected a few times. The genes are TRBV7-2 and TRBJ2-1; perhaps TRBD2 as D (5 bases). Deletions cut 6 bases from V and 12 bases from J, with 15 bases between. CDR3 length: 12 residues. Germline V lookup: CDR1 SGHTA, CDR2 FQGNSA. Here the CDR3 DNA reads TGTGCCAGCAGTCCTACACTTGAGGGGCAGTTCTTC. It is translated as CASSPTLEGQFF. Looking up the rest from reference TRBV7-2 and TRBJ2-1 gives the full variable domain: GAGVSQSPSNKVTEKGKDVELRCDPISGHTALYWYRQSLGQGLEFLIYFQGNSAPDKSGLPSDRFSAERTGGSVSTLTIQRTQQEDSAVYLCASSPTLEGQFFGPGTRLTVL.

The chain uses TRBV7-2 and TRBJ2-1; 7 nucleotides agree with TRBD2. This CDR3 is 12 amino acids long. Germline V gives CDR1 SGHTA, CDR2 FQGNSA. J was trimmed by 8 bases and V by 3 bases; bases with no gene match: 1. This CDR3 is CASSFAGDEQFF. CDR3 nucleotides: TGTGCCAGCAGCTTTGCGGGGGATGAGCAGTTCTTC.

This clonotype was observed a handful of times. J is TRBJ1-1 and V is TRBV3-2. TRBV3-2 is annotated as a pseudogene. The CDR3 totals 13 residues. The CDR3 nucleotides read TGTGCCTGGGCGGAAGGTAGAGACACTGAAGCTTTCTTT. It is translated as CAWAEGRDTEAFF.

The J gene is TRBJ2-3, the V gene TRBV6-2 or TRBV6-3; perhaps TRBD1 as D (5 bases). Trimming shortened V by 0 bases and J by 4 bases, and 5 bases separated the two germline ends. CDR1 is MNHEY, CDR2 SVGEGT, per germline. The CDR3 runs 13 residues. The CDR3 bases are TGTGCCAGCAGTTACTCCAGGGCAGATACGCAGTATTTT. It yields the protein CASSYSRADTQYF.

This clonotype has only a few counts. The chain carries TRBV20-1 and TRBJ2-2, with D perhaps matching TRBD1 or TRBD2 (5 bases each). The ends were cut back, 6 bases at V and 1 base at J, with 12 bases in the middle. Germline lookup yields CDR1 DFQATT and CDR2 SNEGSKA (reference sequence). This CDR3 region has 14 residues. The CDR3 nucleotides are TGCAGTGCAAGACCGGGACGGAACACCGGGGAGCTGTTTTTT. It encodes CSARPGRNTGELFF.

This clonotype was observed a handful of times. The chain combines TRBV9 with TRBJ2-3, with 8 bases matching TRBD2. The CDR3 has 15 residues. The V and J ends lost 0 bases and 5 bases, in that order; junction bases with no gene match: 5. Germline values: CDR1 SGDLS, CDR2 YYNGEE. The CDR3 protein is CASSVGAGEGDTQYF. Written as DNA, the CDR3 is TGTGCCAGCAGCGTAGGAGCGGGGGAGGGAGATACGCAGTATTTT.

This clonotype was counted many times. The chain joins TRBV5-1 to TRBJ2-4, with D hard to call. Germline V lookup: CDR1 SGHRS, CDR2 YFSETQ. The CDR3 length is 14 residues. Between the trimmed V and J ends, which lost 0 bases and 0 bases, there was a span of 4 bases. CDR3 protein: CASSLGLAKNIQYF. The CDR3 coding sequence is TGCGCCAGCAGCTTGGGACTAGCCAAAAACATTCAGTACTTC.

By proportion, this clonotype is medium-sized. This chain joins TRBV5-5 and TRBJ2-5, with 11 bases matching TRBD2. The germline V gene encodes CDR1 SGHKS and CDR2 YYEKEE (reference sequence). This CDR3 region has 15 residues. Trimming cost V 1 base and J 5 bases; bases outside gene matches: 4. CDR3 region: CASSLNSGGAETQYF. CDR3 sequence (DNA): TGTGCCAGCAGCTTGAATAGCGGGGGGGCCGAGACCCAGTACTTC. Looking up the rest from reference TRBV5-5 and TRBJ2-5 gives the full variable domain: DAGVTQSPTHLIKTRGQQVTLRCSPISGHKSVSWYQQVLGQGPQFIFQYYEKEERGRGNFPDRFSARQFPNYSSELNVNALLLGDSALYLCASSLNSGGAETQYFGPGTRLLVL.